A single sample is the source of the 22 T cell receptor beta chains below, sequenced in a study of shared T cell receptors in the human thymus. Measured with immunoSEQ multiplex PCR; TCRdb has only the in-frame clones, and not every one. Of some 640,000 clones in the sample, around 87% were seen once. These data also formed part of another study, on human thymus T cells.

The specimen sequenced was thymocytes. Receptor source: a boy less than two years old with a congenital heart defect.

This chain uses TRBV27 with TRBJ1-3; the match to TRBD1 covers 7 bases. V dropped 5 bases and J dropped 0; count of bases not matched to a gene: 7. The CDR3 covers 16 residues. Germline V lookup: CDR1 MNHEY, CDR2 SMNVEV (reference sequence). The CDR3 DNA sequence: TGTGCCAGCAGTCGACAGGGTGGGTCCTCTGGAAACACCATATATTTT. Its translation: CASSRQGGSSGNTIYF.

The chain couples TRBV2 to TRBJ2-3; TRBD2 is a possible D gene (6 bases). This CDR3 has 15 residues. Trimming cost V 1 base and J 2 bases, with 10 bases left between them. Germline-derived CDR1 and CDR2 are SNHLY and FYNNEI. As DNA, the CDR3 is TGTGCCAGCAGTGAAGTAGCGGCTCACACAGATACGCAGTATTTT. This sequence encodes CASSEVAAHTDTQYF.

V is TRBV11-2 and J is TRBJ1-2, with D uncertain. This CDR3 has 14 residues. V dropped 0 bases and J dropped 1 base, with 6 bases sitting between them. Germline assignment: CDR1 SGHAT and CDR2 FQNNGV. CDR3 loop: CASSLDPRNYGYTF. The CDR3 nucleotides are TGTGCCAGCAGCTTAGATCCCCGTAACTATGGCTACACCTTC.

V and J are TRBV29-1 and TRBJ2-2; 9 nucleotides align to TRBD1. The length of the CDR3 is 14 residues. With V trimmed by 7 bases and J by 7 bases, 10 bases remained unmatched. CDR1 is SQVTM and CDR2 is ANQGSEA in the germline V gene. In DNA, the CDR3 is TGCAGCGCCCGACAGGGGGGTTCGGGCGGGGAGCTGTTTTTT. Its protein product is CSARQGGSGGELFF.

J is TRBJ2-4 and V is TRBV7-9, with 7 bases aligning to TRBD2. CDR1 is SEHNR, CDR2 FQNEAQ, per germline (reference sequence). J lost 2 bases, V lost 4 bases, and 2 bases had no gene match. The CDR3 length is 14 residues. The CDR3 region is CASSSSGTKNIQYF. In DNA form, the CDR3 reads TGTGCCAGCAGCTCCAGCGGGACCAAAAACATTCAGTACTTC. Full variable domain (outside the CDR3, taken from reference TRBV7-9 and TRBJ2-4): DTGVSQNPRHKITKRGQNVTFRCDPISEHNRLYWYRQTLGQGPEFLTYFQNEAQLEKSRLLSDRFSAERPKGSFSTLEIQRTEQGDSAMYLCASSSSGTKNIQYFGAGTRLSVL.

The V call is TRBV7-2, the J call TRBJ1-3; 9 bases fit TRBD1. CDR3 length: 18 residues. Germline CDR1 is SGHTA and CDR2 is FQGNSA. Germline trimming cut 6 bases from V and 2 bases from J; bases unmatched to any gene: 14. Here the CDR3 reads CASSIRGFTGGTGNTIYF. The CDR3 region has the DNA TGTGCCAGCAGTATTAGAGGGTTTACAGGGGGCACTGGAAACACCATATATTTT.

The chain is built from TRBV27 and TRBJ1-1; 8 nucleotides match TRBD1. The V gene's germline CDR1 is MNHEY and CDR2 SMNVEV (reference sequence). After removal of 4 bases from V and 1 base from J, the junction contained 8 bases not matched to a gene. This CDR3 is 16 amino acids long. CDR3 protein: CASSSKTGVWNTEAFF. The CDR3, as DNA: TGTGCCAGCAGTTCCAAGACAGGGGTATGGAACACTGAAGCTTTCTTT.

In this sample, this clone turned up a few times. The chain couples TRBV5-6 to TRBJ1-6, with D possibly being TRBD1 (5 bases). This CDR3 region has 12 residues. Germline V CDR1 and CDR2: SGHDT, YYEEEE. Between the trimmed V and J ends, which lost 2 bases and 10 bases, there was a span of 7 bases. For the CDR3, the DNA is TGTGCCAGCAGCTTCAGGGTGTCACCCCTCCACTTT. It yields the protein CASSFRVSPLHF. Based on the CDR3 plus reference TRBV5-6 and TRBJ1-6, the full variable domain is DAGVTQSPTHLIKTRGQQVTLRCSPKSGHDTVSWYQQALGQGPQFIFQYYEEEERQRGNFPDRFSGHQFPNYSSELNVNALLLGDSALYLCASSFRVSPLHFGNGTRLTVT.

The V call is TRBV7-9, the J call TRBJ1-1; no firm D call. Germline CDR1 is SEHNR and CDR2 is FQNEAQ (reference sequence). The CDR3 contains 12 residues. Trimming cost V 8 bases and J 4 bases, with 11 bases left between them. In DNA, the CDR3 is TGTGCCAGCGGCGGAGAACCCACTGAAGCTTTCTTT. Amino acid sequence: CASGGEPTEAFF.

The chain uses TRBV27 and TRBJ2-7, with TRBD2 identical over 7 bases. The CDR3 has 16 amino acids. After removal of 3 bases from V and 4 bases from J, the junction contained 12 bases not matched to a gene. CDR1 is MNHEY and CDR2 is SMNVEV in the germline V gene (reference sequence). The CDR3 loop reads CASSLGKRDHRYEQYF. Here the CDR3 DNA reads TGTGCCAGCAGTTTGGGGAAGCGGGACCATCGTTACGAGCAGTACTTC.

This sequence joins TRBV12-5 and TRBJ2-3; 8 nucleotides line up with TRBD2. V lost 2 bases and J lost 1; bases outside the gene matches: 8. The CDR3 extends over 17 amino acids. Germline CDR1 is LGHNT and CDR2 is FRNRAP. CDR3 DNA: TGTGCTAGTGGTTTGCCGAGTACAGCGGGGGGCACAGATACGCAGTATTTT. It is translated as CASGLPSTAGGTDTQYF.

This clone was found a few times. Here the CDR3 DNA reads TGTGCCAGCAGTTTAAACTCCCACAGGGGAGATGGAAACACCATATATTTT. This encodes CASSLNSHRGDGNTIYF. The V and J genes are TRBV28 and TRBJ1-3; TRBD1 matches at 7 bases. The germline V gene has CDR1 MDHEN and CDR2 SYDVKM. This CDR3 is 17 amino acids long. Trimming removed 2 bases from V and 3 bases from J; junction bases left unmatched: 10.

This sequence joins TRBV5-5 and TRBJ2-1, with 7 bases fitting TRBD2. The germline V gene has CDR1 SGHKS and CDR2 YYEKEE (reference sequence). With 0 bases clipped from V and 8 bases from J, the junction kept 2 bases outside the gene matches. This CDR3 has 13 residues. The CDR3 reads CASSLGLADEQFF. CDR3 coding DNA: TGTGCCAGCAGCTTGGGACTAGCCGATGAGCAGTTCTTC.

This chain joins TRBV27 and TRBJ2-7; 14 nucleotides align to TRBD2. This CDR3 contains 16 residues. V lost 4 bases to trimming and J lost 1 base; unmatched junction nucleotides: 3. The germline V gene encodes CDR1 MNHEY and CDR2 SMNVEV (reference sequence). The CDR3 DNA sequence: TGTGCCAGCAGTTACGGGACTAGCGGGAGTTCCTACGAGCAGTACTTC. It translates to CASSYGTSGSSYEQYF.

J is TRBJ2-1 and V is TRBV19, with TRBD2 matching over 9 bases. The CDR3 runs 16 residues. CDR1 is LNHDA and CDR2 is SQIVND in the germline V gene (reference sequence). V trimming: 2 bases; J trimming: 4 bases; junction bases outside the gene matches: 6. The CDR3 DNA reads TGTGCCAGTAGTATACTAGCGGGGATACCATACAATGAGCAGTTCTTC. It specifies CASSILAGIPYNEQFF.

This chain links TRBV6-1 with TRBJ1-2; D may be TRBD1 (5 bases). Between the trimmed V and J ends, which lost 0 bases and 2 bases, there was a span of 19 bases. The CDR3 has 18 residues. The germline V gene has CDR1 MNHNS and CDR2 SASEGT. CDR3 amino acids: CASSEATPAPTVNYGYTF. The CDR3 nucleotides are TGTGCCAGCAGTGAAGCCACCCCAGCGCCGACAGTAAACTATGGCTACACCTTC.

Written as DNA, the CDR3 is TGTGCCAGCAGCTCAGGACTAGCGGGGGAGAACACCGGGGAGCTGTTTTTT. Amino acid sequence: CASSSGLAGENTGELFF. The chain combines TRBV7-9 with TRBJ2-2; 13 nucleotides line up with TRBD2. V trimming: 4 bases; J trimming: 1 base; junction bases outside the gene matches: 3. This CDR3 is 17 amino acids long. Germline V gene data show CDR1 as SEHNR and CDR2 as FQNEAQ (reference sequence).

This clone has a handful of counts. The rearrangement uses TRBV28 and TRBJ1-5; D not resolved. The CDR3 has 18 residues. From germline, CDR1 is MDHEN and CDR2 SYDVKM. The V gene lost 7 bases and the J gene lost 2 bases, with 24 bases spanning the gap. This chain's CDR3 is CASNSAPGLAYGNQPQHF. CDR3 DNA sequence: TGTGCCAGCAATTCAGCCCCTGGGCTAGCGTATGGCAATCAGCCCCAGCATTTT.

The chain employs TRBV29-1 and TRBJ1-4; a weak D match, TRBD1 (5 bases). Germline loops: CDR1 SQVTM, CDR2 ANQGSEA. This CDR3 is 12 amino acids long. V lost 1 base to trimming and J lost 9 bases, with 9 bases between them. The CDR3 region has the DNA TGCAGCGTTGAAGGGCGGGGCAAAAAACTGTTTTTT. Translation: CSVEGRGKKLFF.

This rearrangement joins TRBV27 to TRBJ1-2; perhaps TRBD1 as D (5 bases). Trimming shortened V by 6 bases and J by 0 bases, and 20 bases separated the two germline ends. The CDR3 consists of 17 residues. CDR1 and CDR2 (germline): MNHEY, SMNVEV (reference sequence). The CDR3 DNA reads TGTGCCAGCAGGCCCCGACAGAATCCTTGGTCTAACTATGGCTACACCTTC. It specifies CASRPRQNPWSNYGYTF.

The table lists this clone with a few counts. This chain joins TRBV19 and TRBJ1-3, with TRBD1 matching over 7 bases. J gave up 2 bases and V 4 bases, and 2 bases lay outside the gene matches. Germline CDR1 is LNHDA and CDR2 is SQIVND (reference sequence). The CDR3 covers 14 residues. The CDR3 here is CASSTQGPGNTIYF. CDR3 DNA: TGTGCCAGTAGTACACAGGGGCCTGGAAACACCATATATTTT.

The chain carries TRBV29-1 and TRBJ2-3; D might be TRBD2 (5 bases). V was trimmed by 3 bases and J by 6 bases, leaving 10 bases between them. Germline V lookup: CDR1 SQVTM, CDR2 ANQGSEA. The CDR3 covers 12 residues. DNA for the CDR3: TGCAGCGTTGATGCGGGCCGTGATACGCAGTATTTT. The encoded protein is CSVDAGRDTQYF.